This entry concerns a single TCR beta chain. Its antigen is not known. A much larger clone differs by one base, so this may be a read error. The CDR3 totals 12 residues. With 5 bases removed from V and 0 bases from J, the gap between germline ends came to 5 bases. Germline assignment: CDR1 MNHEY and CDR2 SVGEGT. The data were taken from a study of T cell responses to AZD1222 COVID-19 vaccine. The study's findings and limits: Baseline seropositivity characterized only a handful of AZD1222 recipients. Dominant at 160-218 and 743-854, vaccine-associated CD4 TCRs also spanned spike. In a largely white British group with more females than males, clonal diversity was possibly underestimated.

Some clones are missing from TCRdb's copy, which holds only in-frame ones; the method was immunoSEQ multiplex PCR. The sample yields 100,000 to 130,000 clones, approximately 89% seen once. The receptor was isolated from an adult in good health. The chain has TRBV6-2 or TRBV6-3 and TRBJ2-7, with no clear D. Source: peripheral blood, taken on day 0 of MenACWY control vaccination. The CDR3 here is CASSRSSYEQYF. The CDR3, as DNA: TGTGCCAGCAGTCGTAGCTCCTACGAGCAGTACTTC.